These 21 T cell receptor beta chains were all obtained from the same sample, sequenced in a study of blood T cell repertoires in COVID-19 (TCRdb year 2020). Library preparation employed the immunoSEQ multiplex PCR assay. TCRdb limited this immuneACCESS table to in-frame rearrangements with V and J called. A share of clones is missing; checked studies link under half to unresolved V genes, and the rest is unexplained. The sample contains about 500,000 clones, approximately 88% of them found a single time. Jointly, the top ten make up roughly 7.4% of the sample. Sequences were obtained from peripheral blood. The source of these receptors is a woman aged 50 to 60 with COVID-19, enrolled during active disease.

The chain links TRBV7-2 to TRBJ1-6, with 7 nucleotides matching TRBD1. J lost 10 bases, V lost 1 base, and 7 bases had no gene match. Germline V gene data show CDR1 as SGHTA and CDR2 as FQGNSA. The CDR3 contains 15 residues. CDR3 in amino acids: CASSLVVQGGSPLHF. The CDR3 coding sequence is TGTGCCAGCAGCTTAGTAGTCCAGGGGGGCTCACCCCTCCACTTT.

J is TRBJ1-4 and V is TRBV5-1, with TRBD1 as a possible D gene (6 bases). The CDR3 contains 15 residues. Germline loops: CDR1 SGHRS, CDR2 YFSETQ. The germline V and J ends were trimmed by 2 bases and 8 bases, with 16 bases remaining between them. The CDR3 spells CASSFRGARSEKLFF. CDR3 DNA sequence: TGCGCCAGCAGCTTCCGGGGGGCGAGGAGCGAAAAACTGTTTTTT.

This clone has a handful of counts. This chain links TRBV5-6 with TRBJ1-4; possible D gene TRBD1, 5 bases. Deletions cut 0 bases from V and 7 bases from J, with 13 bases between. This CDR3 is 15 amino acids long. Per germline, CDR1 SGHDT and CDR2 YYEEEE. The CDR3 sequence is CASSLVWGDGEKLFF. The CDR3 region has the DNA TGTGCCAGCAGCTTGGTGTGGGGCGATGGTGAAAAACTGTTTTTT.

The rearrangement joins TRBV27 to TRBJ1-1, with unresolved D. V lost 3 bases to trimming and J lost 4 bases, with 18 bases between them. The germline V gene has CDR1 MNHEY and CDR2 SMNVEV (reference sequence). The CDR3 is 16 residues long. In DNA, the CDR3 is TGTGCCAGCAGTTTGAATGACCTGACGGGGAGCACTGAAGCTTTCTTT. Its protein product is CASSLNDLTGSTEAFF.

This rearrangement joins TRBV3-1 (or the pseudogene TRBV3-2) to TRBJ2-2; D perhaps matches TRBD2 (5 bases). The CDR3 runs 15 residues. The V gene's germline CDR1 is LGHDT and CDR2 YNNKEL (reference sequence). Between the trimmed V and J ends, which lost 4 bases and 8 bases, there was a span of 17 bases. The CDR3 protein is CASSPLHSGAGELFF. Here the CDR3 DNA reads TGTGCCAGCAGCCCACTCCACAGCGGCGCGGGGGAGCTGTTTTTT.

Here the CDR3 reads CASSLAGTGAETQYF. For the CDR3, the DNA is TGCGCCAGCAGCTTGGCCGGGACAGGGGCCGAGACCCAGTACTTC. The chain links TRBV5-1 to TRBJ2-5; TRBD1 matches 10 bases. The CDR3 is 15 amino acids. With 0 bases clipped from V and 5 bases from J, the junction kept 4 bases outside the gene matches. Germline V gene sequence: CDR1 SGHRS, CDR2 YFSETQ.

This chain connects TRBV30 to TRBJ1-1, with 11 bases aligning to TRBD1. Trimming took 8 bases from V and 7 from J; bases not matched to a gene: 3. CDR3 size: 11 residues. Germline CDR1 is GTSNPN and CDR2 is SVGIG (reference sequence). This chain's CDR3 is CAHGTGGEAFF. The CDR3, as DNA: TGTGCCCACGGGACAGGGGGTGAAGCTTTCTTT.

CDR3 nucleotides: TGTGCCTGGGACCAACAGGGGATAGAGGAAGCTTTCTTT. This encodes CAWDQQGIEEAFF. J is TRBJ1-1 and V is TRBV30; 7 nucleotides match TRBD1. There are 13 residues in the CDR3. Germline values: CDR1 GTSNPN, CDR2 SVGIG (reference sequence). V trimming: 5 bases; J trimming: 8 bases; junction bases outside the gene matches: 11.

The chain couples TRBV6-5 to TRBJ1-2; 8 bases align to TRBD1. With 5 bases clipped from V and 7 bases from J, the junction kept 9 bases outside the gene matches. The CDR3 covers 14 residues. CDR1 is MNHEY, CDR2 SVGAGI, per germline. The CDR3, as DNA: TGTGCCAGCAGTCCGACGACAGGGGCGGGTGGCTACACCTTC. Translating gives CASSPTTGAGGYTF.

The rearrangement joins TRBV3-1 (or the pseudogene TRBV3-2) to TRBJ2-3, with D uncertain. With 4 bases removed from V and 1 base from J, the gap between germline ends came to 9 bases. CDR1 and CDR2 from the germline V gene are LGHDT and YNNKEL (reference sequence). This CDR3 is 14 amino acids long. The CDR3 DNA follows: TGTGCCAGCAGCCTGGAAGGAGGCACAGATACGCAGTATTTT. Translating it yields CASSLEGGTDTQYF.

This sequence joins TRBV30 and TRBJ2-6; D gene unclear. The germline V gene encodes CDR1 GTSNPN and CDR2 SVGIG (reference sequence). V was clipped by 3 bases and J by 1 base, with 16 bases between them. CDR3 size: 17 residues. For the CDR3, the DNA is TGTGCCTGGAGCGTCGGGTCAGTTCGTTCTGGGGCCAACGTCCTGACTTTC. It yields the protein CAWSVGSVRSGANVLTF.

This chain links TRBV11-1 with TRBJ1-3, with D possibly being TRBD1 (6 bases). CDR3 size: 14 residues. Per germline, CDR1 SGHAT and CDR2 FQDESV (reference sequence). V was pared by 3 bases and J by 2 bases, with 8 bases between. The CDR3 DNA reads TGTGCCAGCAGCTTGGACAGAACTGGAAACACCATATATTTT. Translated: CASSLDRTGNTIYF.

This clone showed up just a few times. This chain uses TRBV13 with TRBJ2-5; D gene unclear. Germline lookup yields CDR1 PRHDT and CDR2 FYEKMQ (reference sequence). Trimming stripped 3 bases from V and 3 bases from J, with 8 bases between. The CDR3 consists of 13 residues. The CDR3 nucleotides read TGTGCCAGCAGCTTTGTGCGGAAAGAGACCCAGTACTTC. Translated, it gives CASSFVRKETQYF.

The rearrangement links TRBV6-1 to TRBJ2-5; 10 bases are a match to TRBD1. V gave up 5 bases and J gave up 1 base; unmatched junction bases: 1. The CDR3 has 14 residues. The germline gives CDR1 MNHNS, CDR2 SASEGT. CDR3 coding DNA: TGTGCCAGCAGTCGGACAGGGGGCCAAGAGACCCAGTACTTC. This sequence encodes CASSRTGGQETQYF.

This chain uses TRBV6-5 with TRBJ1-4; 8 nucleotides agree with TRBD1. The CDR3 loop spans 15 amino acids. Trimming cost V 0 bases and J 4 bases; bases outside gene matches: 1. Germline CDR1 MNHEY, CDR2 SVGAGI. The DNA of the CDR3 is TGTGCCAGCAGTTACTCCAGGGGGCGTAATGAAAAACTGTTTTTT. Protein: CASSYSRGRNEKLFF.

The chain joins TRBV9 to TRBJ2-7, with 8 bases aligning to TRBD2. V was pared by 2 bases and J by 5 bases, with 9 bases of the junction left unmatched. The CDR3 loop spans 15 amino acids. The germline V gene encodes CDR1 SGDLS and CDR2 YYNGEE. For the CDR3, the DNA is TGTGCCAGCAGCGTCGGTCGAGCGGGGGCTGACGAGCAGTACTTC. This gives the protein CASSVGRAGADEQYF.

This sequence joins TRBV2 and TRBJ2-6; 7 nucleotides align to TRBD2. V was pared by 8 bases and J by 0 bases, with 10 bases of the junction left unmatched. This CDR3 contains 17 residues. The germline V gene encodes CDR1 SNHLY and CDR2 FYNNEI. CDR3 sequence reads: CASSREAVLSGANVLTF. The CDR3 DNA sequence: TGTGCCAGCTCCCGGGAGGCTGTACTCTCTGGGGCCAACGTCCTGACTTTC.

The V call is TRBV9, the J call TRBJ2-7; 7 nucleotides align to TRBD1. The CDR3 runs 14 residues. The V gene's germline CDR1 is SGDLS and CDR2 YYNGEE. V lost 0 bases and J lost 7; bases outside the gene matches: 7. This CDR3 reads CASSVGTGVGEQYF. DNA of the CDR3: TGTGCCAGCAGCGTAGGAACAGGGGTGGGGGAGCAGTACTTC.

As for this clone: Other DNA sequences within the sample encode an identical CDR3. The J gene is TRBJ1-2, the V gene TRBV6-5; possible D gene TRBD1, 5 bases. CDR1 and CDR2 (germline): MNHEY, SVGAGI. Trimming pared 5 bases from V and 4 bases from J, leaving 11 bases between. The CDR3 runs 13 residues. The CDR3 region is CASSRDSSYGYTF. The DNA for the CDR3 is TGTGCCAGCAGTCGGGACTCCTCCTATGGCTACACCTTC.

The V call is TRBV2, the J call TRBJ2-3; D may be TRBD1 (6 bases). Trimming shortened V by 6 bases and J by 1 base, and 8 bases separated the two germline ends. Germline CDR1 and CDR2: SNHLY and FYNNEI. The CDR3 contains 13 residues. CDR3 coding DNA: TGTGCCAGCAGGAAGGGGGGCACAGATACGCAGTATTTT. Translated: CASRKGGTDTQYF.

This clone was found once. The V and J genes are TRBV29-1 and TRBJ1-1; no clear D gene. CDR1 is SQVTM, CDR2 ANQGSEA, per germline. This CDR3 has 13 amino acids. V was cut by 5 bases and J by 1 base, with 11 bases left in between. CDR3 sequence reads: CSVHSQANTEAFF. CDR3 nucleotide sequence: TGCAGCGTTCACAGTCAGGCGAACACTGAAGCTTTCTTT.